The 2 T cell receptor beta chains reported below all come from one sample, sequenced in a study of regulatory T cells in long-lasting Graves disease. Arm-PCR of CDR3 regions and iRepertoire HTBI primers were used to build TCR beta libraries. TCRdb itself ran the multiplex PCR reads through MiXCR, one entry per CDR3 protein. The sample holds some 450,000 distinct CDR3 sequences; 16% are singletons and the top ten take about 10%. As for time point: newly diagnosed GD, antithyroid drugs for less than 3 months. Generation of the TCR library employed RNA extracted from PBMCs. These data also featured in a second study, about T cells in Graves' hyperthyroidism and ophthalmopathy.

Material: peripheral blood mononuclear cells (PBMCs), obtained at new diagnosis, from a patient treated with antithyroid drugs. The receptors originated from a woman under 40 with Graves disease.

This clonotype appeared many times. The chain carries TRBV18 and TRBJ2-7; D might be TRBD1 (6 bases). Germline CDR1 KGHSH, CDR2 LQKENI. There are 15 residues in the CDR3. Trimming took off 3 bases at V and 3 bases at J, with 15 bases between the two ends. This CDR3 reads CASSPTKGQNYEQYF. The CDR3 DNA is TGTGCCAGCTCACCGACGAAAGGACAGAACTACGAGCAGTACTTC.

This clonotype was detected a few times. This sequence joins TRBV18 and TRBJ2-7, with 7 bases matching TRBD2. This CDR3 is 18 amino acids long. Germline assignment: CDR1 KGHSH and CDR2 LQKENI. With V trimmed by 4 bases and J by 2 bases, 17 bases remained unmatched. The chain's CDR3 is CASSRGIGRRESTYEQYF. The CDR3 nucleotides are TGTGCCAGCTCACGAGGAATAGGAAGGCGGGAGTCTACCTACGAGCAGTACTTC.